The rows below give T cell receptor beta chains drawn from one sample of a study of blood T cell repertoires in COVID-19. Some clones are missing from TCRdb's copy, which holds only in-frame ones; the method was immunoSEQ multiplex PCR. Of 200,000 to 250,000 clones in the sample, just under 90% were seen once. Sequenced input: peripheral blood. The source is a man aged 30-40 years with COVID-19, enrolled during active disease. CDR3s include the opening cysteine and the closing phenylalanine or tryptophan. The D gene is left open where the match is weak. Clone size, where shown, is once, few, many, or a class for clones that have expanded.

TRBV11-2	-	TRBJ2-1	-	TGTGCCAGCATCCTTAGGGGAACCTACAATGAGCAGTTCTTC	CASILRGTYNEQFF
TRBV18	-	TRBJ2-7	TRBD2	TGTGCCAGCTCACCGTACGGGGGGGCGACACCCTACGAGCAGTACTTC	CASSPYGGATPYEQYF
TRBV11-3	few	TRBJ2-7	TRBD2	TGTGCCAGCAGCCCTGGACTAGCGGGAGGTAGCTACGAGCAGTACTTC	CASSPGLAGGSYEQYF
TRBV6-1	-	TRBJ2-5	TRBD1	TGTGCCAGCAGTGAAGGGTTTTACCCGGGACAGGGAGAGGAGACCCAGTACTTC	CASSEGFYPGQGEETQYF
TRBV12-3/TRBV12-4	-	TRBJ2-3	-	TGTGCCAGTGGGCGCGGGACAGATACGCAGTATTTT	CASGRGTDTQYF
TRBV2	-	TRBJ1-6	TRBD1	TGTGCCGGGGGACGCTCTGACAGGGTAGATTCACCCCTCCACTTT	CAGGRSDRVDSPLHF
TRBV19	-	TRBJ1-2	-	TGTGCCAGTAGCCTGCTAATCAACTATGGCTACACCTTC	CASSLLINYGYTF
TRBV7-9	few	TRBJ2-7	TRBD1	TGTGCCAGCAGCCCCCGGGACAGGGGGTCTTACGAGCAGTACTTC	CASSPRDRGSYEQYF
TRBV6-5	-	TRBJ2-1	TRBD2	TGTGCCAGCAGTTGGACTAGCGGGGGTGACGACAATGAGCAGTTCTTC	CASSWTSGGDDNEQFF
TRBV18	few	TRBJ1-4	TRBD1	TGTGCCAGCTCACTTAGCCGGGACAGCTATAATGAAAAACTGTTTTTT	CASSLSRDSYNEKLFF
TRBV5-1	-	TRBJ1-2	-	TGCGCCAGCGCGGGGGGCGCAGGCTATGGCTACACCTTC	CASAGGAGYGYTF
TRBV24-1	-	TRBJ2-3	TRBD1	TGTGCCACCAGTGATGCGGGACAGGTAGGAGATACGCAGTATTTT	CATSDAGQVGDTQYF
TRBV7-9	-	TRBJ1-1	TRBD1	TGTGCCAGCAGCTCCCGACAGGGGGCGAGGGACACTGAAGCTTTCTTT	CASSSRQGARDTEAFF